These T cell receptor beta chains were read from a single sample in a study of blood T cell repertoires in COVID-19. Sequencing was performed with immunoSEQ multiplex PCR; in TCRdb, only in-frame clones are kept and a portion is missing. Among 130,000 to 150,000 clones listed, around 83% were seen once. The sample consisted of peripheral blood. These TCRs come from an elderly woman with acute or convalescent COVID-19. Both conserved end residues are part of each CDR3. D genes are given only for firm matches. Clone size is stated in some rows and not others, as once, few, many or a class when expanded.

cdr3_aa	cdr3_nt	d_call	clone_size	v_call	j_call
CASSLVPVGANEKLFF	TGCGCCAGCAGCTTGGTTCCAGTTGGAGCTAATGAAAAACTGTTTTTT	-	-	TRBV5-1	TRBJ1-4
CASSSTWVRAGGYTF	TGTGCCAGCAGCTCGACTTGGGTCAGGGCCGGTGGCTACACCTTC	-	-	TRBV5-8	TRBJ1-2
CASGAGSDSPLHF	TGCGCCAGCGGCGCAGGGTCGGATTCACCCCTCCACTTT	-	once	TRBV5-1	TRBJ1-6
CAISADDQGNFYGYTF	TGTGCCATCAGTGCCGACGACCAGGGGAACTTCTATGGCTACACCTTC	-	-	TRBV10-3	TRBJ1-2
CSLGGNTEAFF	TGCAGTCTAGGGGGGAACACTGAAGCTTTCTTT	-	-	TRBV20-1	TRBJ1-1
CASSQDGGLNTEAFF	TGTGCCAGCAGCCAAGACGGAGGACTGAACACTGAAGCTTTCTTT	-	-	TRBV4-2	TRBJ1-1
CASSLEGGGQAYGYTF	TGTGCCAGCAGCTTAGAAGGCGGGGGACAGGCGTATGGCTACACCTTC	TRBD1	-	TRBV7-8	TRBJ1-2
CASSLSLDRGGETQYF	TGTGCCAGCAGCCTTAGCCTGGACAGGGGTGGAGAGACCCAGTACTTC	TRBD1	-	TRBV9	TRBJ2-5
CSVGTVNSYEQYF	TGCAGCGTTGGGACAGTTAACTCCTACGAGCAGTACTTC	-	-	TRBV29-1	TRBJ2-7
CASSKDLSDRGLQPQHF	TGTGCCAGCAGCAAAGACCTATCGGACAGGGGGCTTCAGCCCCAGCATTTT	-	-	TRBV21-1	TRBJ1-5
CASSSLDRGIYGYTF	TGTGCCAGCAGTTCCCTGGACAGGGGGATCTATGGCTACACCTTC	TRBD1	many	TRBV27	TRBJ1-2
CASSLVRGLTYEQYF	TGTGCCAGCAGCTTAGTCAGGGGTCTAACCTACGAGCAGTACTTC	-	once	TRBV7-9	TRBJ2-7
CASSLAGPQGWGSPLHF	TGTGCCAGCAGCTTGGCCGGGCCACAGGGGTGGGGTTCACCCCTCCACTTT	TRBD1	-	TRBV7-3	TRBJ1-6
CASNYFTRGQNYGYTF	TGTGCCAGCAACTACTTTACCCGGGGACAGAACTATGGCTACACCTTC	TRBD1	-	TRBV3-1/TRBV3-2	TRBJ1-2
CATLGTDNNYGYTF	TGTGCCACCCTAGGGACAGACAATAACTATGGCTACACCTTC	TRBD1	-	TRBV6-5	TRBJ1-2
CASSLTQGTEAFF	TGCGCCAGCAGCTTGACCCAGGGGACTGAAGCTTTCTTT	-	-	TRBV5-1	TRBJ1-1
CSARGEGRGDTEAFF	TGCAGTGCTCGTGGGGAAGGGCGGGGGGACACTGAAGCTTTCTTT	-	-	TRBV20-1	TRBJ1-1
CASSQQTGSSYNEQFF	TGCGCCAGCAGCCAACAAACAGGTTCCTCCTACAATGAGCAGTTCTTC	-	-	TRBV5-1	TRBJ2-1
CASATAGTKGF	TGTGCCAGCGCCACTGCCGGGACAAAGGGCTTC	-	-	TRBV18	TRBJ1-2
CASSLDSDNSPLHF	TGTGCCAGCAGCTTGGACAGTGATAATTCACCCCTCCACTTT	-	-	TRBV7-9	TRBJ1-6
CASSPLDSMNTEAFF	TGTGCCAGCTCGCCACTTGACTCGATGAACACTGAAGCTTTCTTT	-	-	TRBV18	TRBJ1-1
CASSAWAVGEGYTF	TGTGCCAGCAGCGCCTGGGCCGTCGGGGAAGGCTACACCTTC	-	-	TRBV7-3	TRBJ1-2
CASSYGRQSRANQPQHF	TGTGCCAGCAGTTACGGGCGGCAAAGCAGGGCAAATCAGCCCCAGCATTTT	-	-	TRBV6-2/TRBV6-3	TRBJ1-5
CASRKQGAPYTEAFF	TGTGCCAGTAGGAAACAGGGGGCGCCGTACACTGAAGCTTTCTTT	TRBD1	-	TRBV19	TRBJ1-1
CASSFRDRNMNTEAFF	TGTGCCAGCAGCTTCCGGGACAGGAACATGAACACTGAAGCTTTCTTT	TRBD1	-	TRBV5-6	TRBJ1-1
CASSSMLGTGSNTGELFF	TGTGCCAGCAGCTCCATGTTGGGGACAGGGTCGAACACCGGGGAGCTGTTTTTT	TRBD1	few	TRBV7-9	TRBJ2-2
CATPPPDRRSDGGGYTF	TGTGCCACCCCACCTCCGGACAGGCGATCTGACGGGGGAGGCTACACCTTC	TRBD1	-	TRBV5-8	TRBJ1-2
CASSPYRQGAYEQYF	TGTGCCAGCAGCCCATACAGACAGGGAGCCTACGAGCAGTACTTC	TRBD1	once	TRBV7-9	TRBJ2-7
CASKKLSGGSERQFF	TGTGCCAGCAAGAAACTATCAGGGGGTTCGGAGAGGCAGTTCTTC	TRBD1	-	TRBV6-1	TRBJ2-1
CASSPYSGANVLTF	TGTGCCAGCTCACCCTACTCTGGGGCCAACGTCCTGACTTTC	-	-	TRBV18	TRBJ2-6
CASSVGGINNEQFF	TGTGCCAGCAGTGTAGGCGGGATCAACAATGAGCAGTTCTTC	-	few	TRBV2	TRBJ2-1
CSVLLAGGLYEQYF	TGCAGCGTTCTACTAGCGGGGGGGCTATACGAGCAGTACTTC	TRBD2	few	TRBV29-1	TRBJ2-7
CASSQDDRETQYF	TGTGCCAGCAGCCAAGATGACAGGGAGACCCAGTACTTC	-	-	TRBV3-1/TRBV3-2	TRBJ2-5
CASSLSPFSGNTIYF	TGTGCCAGCAGTTTAAGCCCGTTCTCTGGAAACACCATATATTTT	-	-	TRBV27	TRBJ1-3
CASSGAGVWDNQPQHF	TGTGCCAGCAGTGGTGCGGGGGTATGGGACAATCAGCCCCAGCATTTT	-	-	TRBV2	TRBJ1-5
CASSPSPWVSGGPPDTQYF	TGTGCCAGCAGCCCATCGCCTTGGGTCAGCGGGGGGCCCCCAGATACGCAGTATTTT	TRBD2	-	TRBV7-9	TRBJ2-3
CASSLSTASTDTQYF	TGCGCCAGCAGCTTGTCGACAGCTAGCACAGATACGCAGTATTTT	-	-	TRBV5-1	TRBJ2-3
CASSQAAGLNYGYTF	TGTGCCAGCAGCCAAGCGGCAGGATTAAACTATGGCTACACCTTC	-	-	TRBV3-1/TRBV3-2	TRBJ1-2
CASSPPPGGTEAFF	TGTGCCAGCAGCCCACCCCCGGGGGGAACTGAAGCTTTCTTT	-	-	TRBV11-2	TRBJ1-1
CASSQDRSGIHGYTF	TGTGCCAGCAGCCAAGATCGATCGGGGATCCATGGCTACACCTTC	-	-	TRBV3-1/TRBV3-2	TRBJ1-2
CASSLGSAGGNYEQYF	TGTGCCAGCAGCTTAGGATCCGCGGGGGGGAACTACGAGCAGTACTTC	TRBD2	-	TRBV7-6	TRBJ2-7
CASSFTGLPWTEAFF	TGCGCCAGCAGCTTTACAGGGTTACCTTGGACTGAAGCTTTCTTT	-	-	TRBV5-1	TRBJ1-1
CASTLQGARAFF	TGTGCCAGCACACTTCAGGGGGCGCGGGCTTTCTTT	TRBD1	-	TRBV12-3/TRBV12-4	TRBJ1-1
CASSPLAGGFYEQYF	TGTGCTAGCAGCCCTCTAGCGGGGGGCTTCTACGAGCAGTACTTC	TRBD2	-	TRBV7-7	TRBJ2-7
CASPKAGETGELFF	TGTGCCAGCCCCAAGGCAGGGGAAACCGGGGAGCTGTTTTTT	-	-	TRBV21-1	TRBJ2-2
CASSLKQGTQNYGYTF	TGTGCCAGCAGCCTTAAACAGGGGACCCAAAACTATGGCTACACCTTC	TRBD1	-	TRBV7-9	TRBJ1-2
CARSLGQFPLPQHF	TGTGCCAGAAGCTTGGGACAGTTCCCTCTTCCCCAGCATTTT	-	-	TRBV7-5	TRBJ1-5
CASSYSDTDYGYTF	TGTGCCAGCAGTTACTCCGACACAGACTATGGCTACACCTTC	-	few	TRBV6-6	TRBJ1-2
CASSLGQGGSGNTIYF	TGTGCCAGCAGCTTAGGTCAGGGAGGATCAGGAAACACCATATATTTT	-	-	TRBV13	TRBJ1-3
CASSTTGGGYEQYF	TGCGCCAGCAGCACGACAGGGGGCGGTTACGAGCAGTACTTC	TRBD1	-	TRBV5-1	TRBJ2-7
CASSRRTGNGYTF	TGTGCCAGCAGTCGTCGGACAGGGAATGGCTACACCTTC	TRBD1	-	TRBV27	TRBJ1-2
CASSPAVDPATDTQYF	TGTGCCAGCAGCCCCGCGGTAGATCCGGCCACAGATACGCAGTATTTT	-	-	TRBV7-9	TRBJ2-3
CASSQTRGGIQETQYF	TGTGCCAGCAGCCAAACTCGCGGGGGGATCCAAGAGACCCAGTACTTC	TRBD2	-	TRBV7-9	TRBJ2-5